A single TCR beta chain is shown here with its context. Its antigen is unknown. Adults of Caucasian background living in Nashville, Tennessee made up all donors. The investigators split CD4+ cells into a CD45RA+ naive subset and a CD45RA-negative memory subset. The assay ran at deep level. Some clones are missing from TCRdb's copy, which holds only in-frame ones; the method was immunoSEQ multiplex PCR. The sample shows a few million clones, approximately 94% of them seen only once. This specimen comes from a study of shared clonotypes between healthy human individuals. Findings and caveats of the study: The generation probabilities recorded for non-shared clonotypes fell below those of clonotypes shared by all four donors.

Germline CDR1 and CDR2: MGHRA and YSYEKL. The CDR3 has 13 amino acids. Trimming left V 1 base short and J 6 bases short, with 6 bases between. The sequencing sample was made of naive CD4+ T cells sorted from blood. The subset denotes: CD45RA+ positively selected. This TCR came from a man younger than 35 in good health. This sequence joins TRBV4-1 and TRBJ2-2, with D unresolved. Here the CDR3 reads CASSQVLSGELFF. CDR3 bases: TGCGCCAGCAGCCAAGTTCTATCCGGGGAGCTGTTTTTT.